This T cell receptor beta chain was identified in a study of shared clonotypes between healthy human individuals. For the study at large: There were three CD4 naive, three CD4 memory, two CD8 naive and one CD8 memory plates per donor.

V lost 3 bases, J lost 2 bases, and 15 bases lay in between. Germline CDR1 is SGHTA and CDR2 is FQGNSA. This CDR3 has 16 residues. Clones were read by immunoSEQ multiplex PCR, and TCRdb kept only the in-frame ones, dropping some. The repertoire holds about 2 million clones, with 85% to 95% as singletons. The sequenced sample was naive CD4+ T cells sorted from blood. As to subset: CD45RA+ positively selected. This chain links TRBV7-2 with TRBJ2-3; a weak D match, TRBD2 (7 bases). The TCR originated in a man aged 18 to 29 in good health. CDR3 protein: CASSFGLGGNTDTQYF. In nucleotides, the CDR3 is TGTGCCAGCAGCTTTGGACTAGGGGGGAACACAGATACGCAGTATTTT.